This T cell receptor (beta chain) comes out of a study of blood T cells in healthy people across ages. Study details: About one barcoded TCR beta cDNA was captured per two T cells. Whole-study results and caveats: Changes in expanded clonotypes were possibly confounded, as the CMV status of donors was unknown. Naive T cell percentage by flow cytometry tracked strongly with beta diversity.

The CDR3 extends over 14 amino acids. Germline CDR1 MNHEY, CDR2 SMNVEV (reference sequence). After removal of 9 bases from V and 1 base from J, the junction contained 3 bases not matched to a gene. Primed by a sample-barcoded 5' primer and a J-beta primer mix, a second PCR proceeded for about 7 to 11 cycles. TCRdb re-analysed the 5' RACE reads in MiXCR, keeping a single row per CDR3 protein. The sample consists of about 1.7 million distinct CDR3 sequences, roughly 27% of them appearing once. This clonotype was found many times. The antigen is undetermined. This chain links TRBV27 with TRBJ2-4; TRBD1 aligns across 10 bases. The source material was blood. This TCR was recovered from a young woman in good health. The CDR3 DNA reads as TGTGCCAGTGGACAGGGGGGGGCCAAAAACATTCAGTACTTC. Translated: CASGQGGAKNIQYF.